The rows below give T cell receptor beta chains drawn from one sample of a study of cytomegalovirus exposure and HLA in healthy donors. Data came from immunoSEQ multiplex PCR; TCRdb stores just in-frame clones and leaves some out. The sample yields over 200,000 clones, 85% to 90% seen once. Sequences were obtained from PBMCs. The origin of the receptors is a woman under 30 in good health and CMV-seronegative. CDR3s include the opening cysteine and the closing phenylalanine or tryptophan. Fields, in order: D gene, clone size, J gene, V gene, CDR3 protein. The D gene is left open where the match is weak. Only part of the rows carry a size: once, few, many, or a class if the clone is expanded.

TRBD1,.,TRBJ1-1,TRBV27,CASSPRGLNTEAFF
.,.,TRBJ2-5,TRBV5-4,CASSTDRRRTQYF
.,.,TRBJ1-1,TRBV28,CASSPPGGNTEAFF
TRBD2,.,TRBJ2-1,TRBV27,CASSFGTSGINEQFF
TRBD1,.,TRBJ2-1,TRBV29-1,CSVAHRGVPYNEQFF
.,once,TRBJ1-5,TRBV5-1,CASSLGTSNQPQHF
.,.,TRBJ2-7,TRBV11-2,CASSLGNSLAYEQYF
.,.,TRBJ2-1,TRBV18,CASSPARDKQFF
TRBD1,.,TRBJ2-5,TRBV5-4,CASRNTGTEGDGQYF
.,.,TRBJ2-7,TRBV2,CASSTGTTFLLEQYF
.,.,TRBJ1-1,TRBV14,CASSHHVATEAFF
TRBD1,once,TRBJ2-1,TRBV14,CASSQGTGGPGVQFF
TRBD1,.,TRBJ2-6,TRBV28,CATGSGANVLTF
TRBD2,.,TRBJ2-7,TRBV6-1,CASSEARRLAMQYF
.,.,TRBJ1-5,TRBV6-1,CAVRGNNQPQHF
.,.,TRBJ2-5,TRBV7-2,CASSLNPGETQYF
TRBD2,.,TRBJ2-1,TRBV5-4,CASSLPSSGSYNEQFF
.,.,TRBJ1-2,TRBV7-8,CASSLGGGNYGYTF
TRBD2,.,TRBJ2-1,TRBV29-1,CSVEGVWDGGRAYNEQFF
TRBD1,.,TRBJ2-7,TRBV6-5,CASSYRTGGQNYEQYF
.,.,TRBJ2-1,TRBV11-2,CASSLEGSFSNEQFF
.,.,TRBJ1-1,TRBV9,CASSVAAQTGMNTEAFF
.,.,TRBJ2-2,TRBV9,CASSTRNGAGELFF
.,.,TRBJ1-5,TRBV7-7,CASSFFLLPRLKSNQPQHF